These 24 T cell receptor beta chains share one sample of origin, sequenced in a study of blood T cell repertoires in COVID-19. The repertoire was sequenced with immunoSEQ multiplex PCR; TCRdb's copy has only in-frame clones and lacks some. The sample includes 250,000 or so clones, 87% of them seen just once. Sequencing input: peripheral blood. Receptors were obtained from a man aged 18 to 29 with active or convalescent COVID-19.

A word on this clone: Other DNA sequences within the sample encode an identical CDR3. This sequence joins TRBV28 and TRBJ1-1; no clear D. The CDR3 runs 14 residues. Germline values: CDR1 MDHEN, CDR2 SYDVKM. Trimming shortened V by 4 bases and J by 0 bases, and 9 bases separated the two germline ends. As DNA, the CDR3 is TGTGCCAGCAGTTCCACGGGGTTGAACACTGAAGCTTTCTTT. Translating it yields CASSSTGLNTEAFF.

The CDR3 bases are TGCAGCGTGAGGGGGCAGTACCAAGAGACCCAGTACTTC. Protein: CSVRGQYQETQYF. The chain combines TRBV29-1 with TRBJ2-5, with 7 bases lining up with TRBD1. This CDR3 has 13 amino acids. Trimming took 6 bases from V and 0 from J; bases not matched to a gene: 4. Germline V gives CDR1 SQVTM, CDR2 ANQGSEA.

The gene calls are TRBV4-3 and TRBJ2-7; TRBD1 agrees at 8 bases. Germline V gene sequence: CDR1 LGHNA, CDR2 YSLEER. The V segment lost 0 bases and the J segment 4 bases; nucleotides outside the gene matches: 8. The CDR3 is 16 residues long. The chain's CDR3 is CASSQDVGQGSYEQYF. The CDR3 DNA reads TGCGCCAGCAGCCAAGATGTCGGACAGGGATCTTACGAGCAGTACTTC.

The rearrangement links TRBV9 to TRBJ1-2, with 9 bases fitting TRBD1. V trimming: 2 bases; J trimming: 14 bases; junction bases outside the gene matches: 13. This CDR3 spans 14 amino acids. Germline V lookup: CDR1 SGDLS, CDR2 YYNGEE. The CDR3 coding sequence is TGTGCCAGCAGCGTGAACGCGGGACAGGGTTTGTGGACCTTC. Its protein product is CASSVNAGQGLWTF.

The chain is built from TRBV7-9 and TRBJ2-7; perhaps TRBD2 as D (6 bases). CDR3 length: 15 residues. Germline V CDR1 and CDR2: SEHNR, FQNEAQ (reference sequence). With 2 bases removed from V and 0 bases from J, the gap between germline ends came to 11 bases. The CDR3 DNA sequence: TGTGCCAGCAGCTTAACGGGAGCCCTCTCCTACGAGCAGTACTTC. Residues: CASSLTGALSYEQYF.

This chain's CDR3 is CASYPGGAYTEAFF. In DNA form, the CDR3 reads TGCGCCAGCTATCCAGGGGGCGCTTACACTGAAGCTTTCTTT. The rearrangement joins TRBV5-1 to TRBJ1-1; 8 bases line up with TRBD1. With V trimmed by 7 bases and J by 3 bases, 8 bases remained unmatched. Germline V gene sequence: CDR1 SGHRS, CDR2 YFSETQ. This CDR3 has 14 amino acids. Filled out from reference TRBV5-1 and TRBJ1-1, the complete variable domain reads KAGVTQTPRYLIKTRGQQVTLSCSPISGHRSVSWYQQTPGQGLQFLFEYFSETQRNKGNFPGRFSGRQFSNSRSEMNVSTLELGDSALYLCASYPGGAYTEAFFGQGTRLTVV.

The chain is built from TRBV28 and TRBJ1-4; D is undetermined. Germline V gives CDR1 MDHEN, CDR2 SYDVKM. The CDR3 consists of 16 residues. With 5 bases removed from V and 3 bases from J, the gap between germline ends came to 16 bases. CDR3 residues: CASSPRRGLANEKLFF. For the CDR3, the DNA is TGTGCCAGCAGTCCGCGGCGGGGTCTGGCTAATGAAAAACTGTTTTTT.

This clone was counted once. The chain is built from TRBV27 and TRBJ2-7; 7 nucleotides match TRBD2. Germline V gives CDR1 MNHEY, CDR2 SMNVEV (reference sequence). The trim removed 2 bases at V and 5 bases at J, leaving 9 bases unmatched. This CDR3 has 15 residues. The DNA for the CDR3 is TGTGCCAGCAGTTTACGCGGGAGAGGAATCGACGAGCAGTACTTC. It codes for CASSLRGRGIDEQYF.

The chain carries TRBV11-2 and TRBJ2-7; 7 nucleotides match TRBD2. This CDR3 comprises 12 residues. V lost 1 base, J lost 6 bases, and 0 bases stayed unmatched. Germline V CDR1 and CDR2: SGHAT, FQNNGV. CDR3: CASSLGGGEQYF. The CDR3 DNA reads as TGTGCCAGCAGCTTAGGCGGGGGCGAGCAGTACTTC.

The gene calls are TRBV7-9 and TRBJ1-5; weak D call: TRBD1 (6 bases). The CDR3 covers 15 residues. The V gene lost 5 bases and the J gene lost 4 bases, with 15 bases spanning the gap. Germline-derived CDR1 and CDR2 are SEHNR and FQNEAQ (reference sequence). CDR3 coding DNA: TGTGCCAGCAGCCCACAGGGAACTTCGAATCAGCCCCAGCATTTT. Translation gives CASSPQGTSNQPQHF.

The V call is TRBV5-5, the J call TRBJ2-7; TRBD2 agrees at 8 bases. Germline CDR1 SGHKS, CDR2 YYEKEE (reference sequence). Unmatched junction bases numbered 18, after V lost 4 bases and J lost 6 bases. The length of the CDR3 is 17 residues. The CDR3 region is CASSRPGGAGDLGEQYF. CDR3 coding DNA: TGTGCCAGCAGCAGGCCCGGGGGAGCGGGAGATCTGGGCGAGCAGTACTTC.

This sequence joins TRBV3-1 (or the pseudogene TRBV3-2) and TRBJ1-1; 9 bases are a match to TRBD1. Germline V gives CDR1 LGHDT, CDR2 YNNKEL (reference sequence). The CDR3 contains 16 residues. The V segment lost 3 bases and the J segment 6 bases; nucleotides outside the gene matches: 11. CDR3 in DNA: TGTGCCAGCAGCCACGCTGGGACAGGGAAAGGGGCTGAAGCTTTCTTT. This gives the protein CASSHAGTGKGAEAFF.

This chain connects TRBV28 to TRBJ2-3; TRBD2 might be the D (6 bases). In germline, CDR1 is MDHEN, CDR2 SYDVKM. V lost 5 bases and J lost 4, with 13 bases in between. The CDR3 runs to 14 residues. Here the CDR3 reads CASSRELASDTQYF. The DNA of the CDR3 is TGTGCCAGCAGTCGGGAACTAGCCTCAGATACGCAGTATTTT. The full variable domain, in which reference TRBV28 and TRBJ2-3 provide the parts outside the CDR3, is DVKVTQSSRYLVKRTGEKVFLECVQDMDHENMFWYRQDPGLGLRLIYFSYDVKMKEKGDIPEGYSVSREKKERFSLILESASTNQTSMYLCASSRELASDTQYFGPGTRLTVL.

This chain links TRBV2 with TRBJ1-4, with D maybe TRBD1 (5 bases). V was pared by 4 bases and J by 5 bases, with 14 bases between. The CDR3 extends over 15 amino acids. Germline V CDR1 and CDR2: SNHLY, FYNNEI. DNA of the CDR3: TGTGCCAGCAGTGGGCAGGGCCCCTTAAATGAAAAACTGTTTTTT. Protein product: CASSGQGPLNEKLFF. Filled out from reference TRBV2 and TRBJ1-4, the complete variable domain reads EPEVTQTPSHQVTQMGQEVILRCVPISNHLYFYWYRQILGQKVEFLVSFYNNEISEKSEIFDDQFSVERPDGSNFTLKIRSTKLEDSAMYFCASSGQGPLNEKLFFGSGTQLSVL.

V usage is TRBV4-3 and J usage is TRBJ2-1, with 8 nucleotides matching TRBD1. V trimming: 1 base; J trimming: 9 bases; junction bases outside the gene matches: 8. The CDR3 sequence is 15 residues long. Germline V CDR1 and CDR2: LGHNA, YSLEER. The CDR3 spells CASSQGTGIQFEQFF. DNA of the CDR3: TGCGCCAGCAGCCAAGGGACAGGGATACAATTTGAGCAGTTCTTC.

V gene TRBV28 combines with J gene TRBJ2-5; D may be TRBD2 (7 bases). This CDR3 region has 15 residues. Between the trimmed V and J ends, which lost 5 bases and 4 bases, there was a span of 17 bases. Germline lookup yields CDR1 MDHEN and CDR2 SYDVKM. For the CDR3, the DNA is TGTGCCAGCAGTACTCTTGGCGGGGGCACAGAGACCCAGTACTTC. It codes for CASSTLGGGTETQYF. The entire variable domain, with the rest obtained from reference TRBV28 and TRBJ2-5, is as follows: DVKVTQSSRYLVKRTGEKVFLECVQDMDHENMFWYRQDPGLGLRLIYFSYDVKMKEKGDIPEGYSVSREKKERFSLILESASTNQTSMYLCASSTLGGGTETQYFGPGTRLLVL.

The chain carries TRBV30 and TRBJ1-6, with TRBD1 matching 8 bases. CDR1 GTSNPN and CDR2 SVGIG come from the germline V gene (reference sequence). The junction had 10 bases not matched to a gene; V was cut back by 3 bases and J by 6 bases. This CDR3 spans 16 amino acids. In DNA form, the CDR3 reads TGTGCCTGGAGGCCTGAAACAGGGGGGGGTAATTCACCCCTCCACTTT. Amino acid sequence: CAWRPETGGGNSPLHF.

CDR3: CASNHQGGAEAFF. Here the CDR3 DNA reads TGTGCCAGCAACCATCAGGGGGGAGCTGAAGCTTTCTTT. This chain uses TRBV25-1 with TRBJ1-1; TRBD1 matches 7 bases. The germline gives CDR1 MGHDK, CDR2 SYGVNS. The CDR3 length is 13 residues. With 7 bases clipped from V and 6 bases from J, the junction kept 8 bases outside the gene matches.

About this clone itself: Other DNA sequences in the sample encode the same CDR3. The CDR3 here is CASSSTTGNTEAFF. The DNA for the CDR3 is TGCGCCAGCAGCTCGACGACAGGGAACACTGAAGCTTTCTTT. This chain uses TRBV5-1 with TRBJ1-1; D is perhaps TRBD1 (6 bases). Germline-derived CDR1 and CDR2 are SGHRS and YFSETQ. Trimming cost V 3 bases and J 1 base, with 10 bases left between them. This CDR3 region has 14 residues.

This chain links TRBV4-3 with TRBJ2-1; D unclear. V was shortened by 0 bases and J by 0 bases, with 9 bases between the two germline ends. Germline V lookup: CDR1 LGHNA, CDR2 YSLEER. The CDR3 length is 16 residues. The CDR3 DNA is TGCGCCAGCAGCCAAGACCTGCGGAGCTCCTACAATGAGCAGTTCTTC. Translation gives CASSQDLRSSYNEQFF.

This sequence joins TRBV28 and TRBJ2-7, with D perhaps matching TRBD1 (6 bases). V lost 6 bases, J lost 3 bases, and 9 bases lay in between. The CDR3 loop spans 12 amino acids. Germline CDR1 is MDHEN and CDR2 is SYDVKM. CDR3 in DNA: TGTGCCAGCAGAGTACAGGGCTACGAGCAGTACTTC. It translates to CASRVQGYEQYF.

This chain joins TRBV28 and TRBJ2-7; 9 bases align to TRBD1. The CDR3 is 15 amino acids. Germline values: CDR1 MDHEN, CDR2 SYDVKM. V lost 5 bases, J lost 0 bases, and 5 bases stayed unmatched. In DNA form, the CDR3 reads TGTGCCAGCAGTACCCGGGGACAGGGCTCCTACGAGCAGTACTTC. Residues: CASSTRGQGSYEQYF.

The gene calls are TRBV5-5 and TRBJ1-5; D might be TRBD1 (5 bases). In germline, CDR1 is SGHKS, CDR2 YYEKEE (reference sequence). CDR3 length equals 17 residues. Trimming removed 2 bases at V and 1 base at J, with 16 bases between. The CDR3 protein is CASSFARVEVSNQPQHF. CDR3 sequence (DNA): TGTGCCAGCAGCTTCGCCAGGGTGGAAGTAAGCAATCAGCCCCAGCATTTT.

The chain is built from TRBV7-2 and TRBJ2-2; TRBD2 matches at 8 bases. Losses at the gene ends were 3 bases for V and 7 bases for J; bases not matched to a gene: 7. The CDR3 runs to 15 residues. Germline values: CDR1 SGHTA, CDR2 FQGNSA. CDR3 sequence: CASSFLSGEVGELFF. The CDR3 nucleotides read TGTGCCAGCAGCTTCCTTAGCGGGGAAGTCGGGGAGCTGTTTTTT.